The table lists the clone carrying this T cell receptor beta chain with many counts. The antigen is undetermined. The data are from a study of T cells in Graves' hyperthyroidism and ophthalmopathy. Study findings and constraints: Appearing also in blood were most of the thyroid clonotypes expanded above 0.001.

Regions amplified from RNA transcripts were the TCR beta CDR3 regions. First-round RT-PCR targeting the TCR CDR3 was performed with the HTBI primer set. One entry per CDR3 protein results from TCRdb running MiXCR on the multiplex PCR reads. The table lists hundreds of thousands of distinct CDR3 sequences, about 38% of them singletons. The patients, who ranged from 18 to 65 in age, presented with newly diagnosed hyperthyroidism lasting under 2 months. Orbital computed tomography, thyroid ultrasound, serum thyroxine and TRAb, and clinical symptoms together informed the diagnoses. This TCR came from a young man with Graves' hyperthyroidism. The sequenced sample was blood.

As DNA, the CDR3 is TGCAGTGCAAGCGACAGGGGACAAGAAGCTTTCTTT. Translated: CSASDRGQEAFF. The J gene is TRBJ1-1, the V gene TRBV20-1; TRBD1 aligns across 8 bases. CDR1 is DFQATT and CDR2 is SNEGSKA in the germline V gene (reference sequence). CDR3 length: 12 residues. The V segment lost 6 bases and the J segment 8 bases; nucleotides outside the gene matches: 8.